The following is a T cell receptor beta chain sequence with its context. This record belongs to a study of T cell changes during pregnancy in multiple sclerosis. Method: immunoSEQ multiplex PCR; TCRdb's copy keeps in-frame clones and lacks some. Of about 52,000 clones listed, approximately 90% are singletons. The V and J ends lost 5 bases and 0 bases respectively, with 17 bases between them. Germline V gene lookup returns CDR1 SGHTA and CDR2 FQGNSA. This CDR3 is built from 17 residues. The source material was CD4+ T cells from peripheral blood mononuclear cells, sampled before pregnancy. The sequence was obtained from a female donor with multiple sclerosis, enrolled in a pregnancy study. This rearrangement joins TRBV7-2 to TRBJ1-3; D not resolved. The CDR3 DNA reads as TGTGCCAGCAGCGCAGCCCTGGCGGGGTACTCTGGAAACACCATATATTTT. It is translated as CASSAALAGYSGNTIYF.